This T cell receptor beta chain came from a study of CD8 T cells in Susac syndrome. It was with random hexamers that about 0.45 to 1 ug RNA was reverse transcribed. The method of amplification for TCR beta CDR3 was immunoSEQ multiplex PCR, covering 54 Vbeta and 13 Jbeta. TCRdb reprocessed the immunoSEQ multiplex PCR reads via MiXCR and lists one record per CDR3 protein. This sample has 120,000 or so distinct CDR3 sequences, with about 95% found just once. This clonotype was obtained from a human donor in good health. Sample: CD4+ T cells from PBMCs.

The CDR3 sequence: CSYRTSRGTYNEQFF. The CDR3 region has the DNA TGCAGCTATAGGACTAGCAGGGGTACCTACAATGAGCAGTTCTTC. This chain uses TRBV29-1 with TRBJ2-1; 8 bases agree with TRBD2. Looked up from germline, CDR1 is SQVTM and CDR2 is ANQGSEA. The CDR3 spans 15 residues. V was clipped by 8 bases and J by 2 bases; unmatched bases: 11.